What follows are 12 T cell receptor beta chains derived from one specimen sequenced in a study of radiation and T cells in renal cell carcinoma. The time point: blood 2 weeks post-SBRT. Treatment reported: 15 Gy SBRT to primary tumor, nephrectomy 4 weeks later. Assay: immunoSEQ multiplex PCR; the TCRdb copy retains only in-frame clones and omits some. The sample consists of 100,000 to 150,000 clones, approximately 85% of them appearing once. This sample comprised blood, obtained from a patient whose treatment included radiotherapy and nephrectomy. The source is a man aged 50 to 59 with renal cell carcinoma.

This sequence joins TRBV7-4 and TRBJ1-4; 9 bases line up with TRBD1. The CDR3 is 15 residues long. Unmatched junction bases numbered 6, after V lost 6 bases and J lost 4 bases. Germline V gene sequence: CDR1 SGHVT, CDR2 SQSDAQ. CDR3 sequence (DNA): TGTGCCAGCAGTTGGGCGGGACAGGGTAATGAAAAACTGTTTTTT. It yields the protein CASSWAGQGNEKLFF. Combining the CDR3 with reference TRBV7-4 and TRBJ1-4 gives the whole variable domain GAGVSQSPRYKVAKRGRDVALRCDSISGHVTLYWYRQTLGQGSEVLTYSQSDAQRDKSGRPSGRFSAERPERSVSTLKIQRTEQGDSAVYLCASSWAGQGNEKLFFGSGTQLSVL.

The chain is built from TRBV28 and TRBJ1-3; 8 nucleotides line up with TRBD1. The CDR3 sequence is 15 residues long. The trim removed 3 bases at V and 4 bases at J, leaving 5 bases unmatched. Germline assignment: CDR1 MDHEN and CDR2 SYDVKM. Here the CDR3 DNA reads TGTGCCAGCAGTTTTCTGACAGGGGTGGGAAACACCATATATTTT. It is translated as CASSFLTGVGNTIYF.

This chain joins TRBV4-2 and TRBJ2-7; a possible D gene is TRBD2 (6 bases). Germline V gene data show CDR1 as LGHNA and CDR2 as YNFKEQ. Trimming removed 4 bases from V and 2 bases from J, with 12 bases in between. The CDR3 is 14 amino acids. DNA of the CDR3: TGTGCCAGCAGCCCCGGAGGGACTCCCTACGAGCAGTACTTC. Amino acids: CASSPGGTPYEQYF.

This chain joins TRBV7-6 and TRBJ2-7; the match to TRBD2 covers 9 bases. This CDR3 region has 14 residues. Germline V gene data show CDR1 as SGHVS and CDR2 as FNYEAQ. V lost 5 bases and J lost 3; bases outside the gene matches: 5. CDR3 DNA sequence: TGTGCCAGCAGCCGGCTAGCGGGGAGCTACGAGCAGTACTTC. Amino acid sequence: CASSRLAGSYEQYF.

The chain couples TRBV18 to TRBJ2-2, with TRBD1 as a possible D gene (6 bases). Deletions cut 2 bases from V and 7 bases from J, with 14 bases between. CDR1 is KGHSH, CDR2 LQKENI, per germline. This CDR3 is built from 15 residues. This CDR3 is CASSPLQGPGGELFF. The CDR3 bases are TGTGCCAGCTCACCATTACAGGGTCCTGGCGGGGAGCTGTTTTTT.

The rearrangement uses TRBV7-2 and TRBJ1-2; no firm D call. The CDR3 runs 13 residues. The germline gives CDR1 SGHTA, CDR2 FQGNSA. The germline V and J ends were trimmed by 4 bases and 7 bases, with 13 bases remaining between them. The CDR3 sequence is CASSSQRWGGYTF. CDR3 sequence (DNA): TGTGCCAGCAGCTCCCAGCGATGGGGTGGCTACACCTTC.

The chain combines TRBV27 with TRBJ1-5, with TRBD1 as a possible D gene (5 bases). The CDR3 consists of 16 residues. The germline V gene has CDR1 MNHEY and CDR2 SMNVEV (reference sequence). The V end lost 8 bases, the J end lost 5 bases, and 22 bases lay between the germline ends. DNA for the CDR3: TGTGCCAGCCGCCCCGACGCCCTGGGGGTAGATCAGCCCCAGCATTTT. Its protein is CASRPDALGVDQPQHF.

CDR3 protein: CATSVTRQDYSGYTF. CDR3 in DNA: TGTGCCACCAGCGTCACCCGGCAGGACTATTCAGGCTACACCTTC. The V and J genes are TRBV15 and TRBJ1-2; no firm D call. CDR1 is LNHNV and CDR2 is YYDKDF in the germline V gene (reference sequence). The CDR3 is 15 amino acids. Trimming took off 5 bases at V and 8 bases at J, with 21 bases between the two ends.

The chain is built from TRBV21-1 and TRBJ1-6. TRBV21-1 is a documented pseudogene. This CDR3 has 18 residues. CDR3 amino acids: CASSSEAYDQVCHSPLHF. DNA for the CDR3: TGTGCCAGCAGCAGCGAGGCCTATGATCAAGTGTGCCATTCACCCCTCCACTTT.

This clone has only one observation. The rearrangement joins TRBV2 to TRBJ1-4, with D hard to call. From germline, CDR1 is SNHLY and CDR2 FYNNEI. This CDR3 contains 14 residues. Trimming took 4 bases from V and 7 from J, leaving 13 bases between them. The chain's CDR3 is CASSVFGRREKLFF. The DNA for the CDR3 is TGTGCCAGCAGTGTCTTTGGTCGTCGTGAAAAACTGTTTTTT.

This chain connects TRBV4-1 to TRBJ2-1; 8 nucleotides match TRBD1. The CDR3 covers 16 residues. Germline lookup yields CDR1 MGHRA and CDR2 YSYEKL. With 0 bases clipped from V and 6 bases from J, the junction kept 7 bases outside the gene matches. The CDR3 region is CASSQEWQGASNEQFF. Written as DNA, the CDR3 is TGCGCCAGCAGCCAAGAGTGGCAGGGGGCGTCCAATGAGCAGTTCTTC.

The chain employs TRBV10-3 and TRBJ1-1; possibly TRBD1 for D (5 bases). The V gene's germline CDR1 is ENHRY and CDR2 SYGVKD. The CDR3 spans 15 residues. With 0 bases removed from V and 4 bases from J, the gap between germline ends came to 12 bases. CDR3 in amino acids: CAISESTGRGTEAFF. In nucleotides, the CDR3 is TGTGCCATCAGTGAGTCGACGGGGCGCGGCACTGAAGCTTTCTTT.